A single sample gave rise to the 21 T cell receptor beta chains below, sequenced in a study of CD8+CD57+ T cells in acquired aplastic anemia. Flow cytometry had shown expanded CD8+CD57+ cells in the patients chosen for sequencing. Genomic DNA constituted the template upon which TCR beta VDJ and CDR3 profiling was performed. In TCRdb, the reads were re-called with MiXCR into one record per CDR3 protein. The repertoire holds roughly 260,000 distinct CDR3 sequences, with about 44% as singletons. Sample: sorted CD4+, CD8+, or CD8+CD57+ T cells (not recorded which) from PBMCs. The receptors were gathered from a human donor with aplastic anemia.

V is TRBV12-3 or TRBV12-4 and J is TRBJ2-2, with a weak D call TRBD1 (5 bases). This CDR3 spans 14 amino acids. V lost 6 bases and J 6 bases, leaving 14 bases between the germline ends. The DNA for the CDR3 is TGTGCCAGCAGCAAAGATCTCAGGGCCGGGGAGCTGTTTTTT. The encoded protein is CASSKDLRAGELFF.

The CDR3 DNA follows: TGTGCCAGCAGGGGGACCTGGGACACTGAAGCTTTCTTT. It codes for CASRGTWDTEAFF. The rearrangement uses TRBV6-5 and TRBJ1-1, with D maybe TRBD1 (5 bases). The length of the CDR3 is 13 residues. Germline values: CDR1 MNHEY, CDR2 SVGAGI. Trimming took off 6 bases at V and 3 bases at J, with 11 bases between the two ends.

This clonotype was observed a few times. This could be a read error, since a much larger clone is one nucleotide away. The chain joins TRBV5-1 to TRBJ1-1; 10 nucleotides match TRBD1. Unmatched junction bases numbered 5, after V lost 7 bases and J lost 5 bases. CDR1 is SGHRS, CDR2 YFSETQ, per germline. This CDR3 is built from 13 residues. In DNA, the CDR3 is TGCGCCAGCGGGGGGACAGGGGAGACTGAAGCTTTCTTT. Translated, it gives CASGGTGETEAFF. Combining the CDR3 with reference TRBV5-1 and TRBJ1-1 gives the whole variable domain KAGVTQTPRYLIKTRGQQVTLSCSPISGHRSVSWYQQTPGQGLQFLFEYFSETQRNKGNFPGRFSGRQFSNSRSEMNVSTLELGDSALYLCASGGTGETEAFFGQGTRLTVV.

This clonotype was seen just once. J is TRBJ2-5 and V is TRBV14; D possibly matches TRBD1 or TRBD2 (5 bases each). CDR1 SGHDN and CDR2 FVKESK come from the germline V gene. Trimming cost V 1 base and J 5 bases, with 5 bases left between them. The CDR3 is 12 residues long. The CDR3 protein is CASSQGGETQYF. CDR3 coding DNA: TGTGCCAGCAGCCAAGGGGGGGAGACCCAGTACTTC.

This chain joins TRBV20-1 and TRBJ2-1; 7 bases agree with TRBD2. CDR3 length: 15 residues. After removal of 4 bases from V and 2 bases from J, the junction contained 8 bases not matched to a gene. The germline gives CDR1 DFQATT, CDR2 SNEGSKA (reference sequence). The CDR3 nucleotides read TGCAGTGCTATAGGGACGGCGGGGGCCTACAATGAGCAGTTCTTC. This codes for CSAIGTAGAYNEQFF.

This rearrangement joins TRBV19 to TRBJ2-2; possible D gene TRBD1, 5 bases. V shed 3 bases and J shed 6 bases, with 5 bases lying between them. Germline V lookup: CDR1 LNHDA, CDR2 SQIVND (reference sequence). The CDR3 runs 12 residues. The CDR3 region has the DNA TGTGCCAGTAGTATCAGGGCCGGGGAGCTGTTTTTT. Translated, it gives CASSIRAGELFF. Supplemented by reference TRBV19 and TRBJ2-2, the full variable domain reads DGGITQSPKYLFRKEGQNVTLSCEQNLNHDAMYWYRQDPGQGLRLIYYSQIVNDFQKGDIAEGYSVSREKKESFPLTVTSAQKNPTAFYLCASSIRAGELFFGEGSRLTVL.

In its sample, this clonotype was seen many times. The rearrangement uses TRBV4-1 and TRBJ2-3; 10 bases are a match to TRBD2. The germline V gene encodes CDR1 MGHRA and CDR2 YSYEKL. This CDR3 region has 15 residues. Trimming took 3 bases from V and 3 from J; bases not matched to a gene: 3. The CDR3 DNA reads as TGCGCCAGCAGCCATCGGACTAGCGGTACAGATACGCAGTATTTT. Its protein is CASSHRTSGTDTQYF.

V is TRBV5-5 and J is TRBJ1-1; no reliable D call. The CDR3 consists of 16 residues. The V and J ends lost 4 bases and 1 base respectively, with 17 bases between them. The V gene's germline CDR1 is SGHKS and CDR2 YYEKEE (reference sequence). For the CDR3, the DNA is TGTGCCAGCAGCCTGGAGGGTTCTTCGGGGAACACTGAAGCTTTCTTT. Its translation: CASSLEGSSGNTEAFF.

This clonotype was counted a single time. The chain joins TRBV5-1 to TRBJ2-7, with 8 bases fitting TRBD1. The length of the CDR3 is 13 residues. The germline V gene has CDR1 SGHRS and CDR2 YFSETQ. J was trimmed by 7 bases and V by 5 bases; bases with no gene match: 8. CDR3 residues: CASSDQGAWEQYF. CDR3 bases: TGCGCCAGCAGTGACCAGGGGGCTTGGGAGCAGTACTTC.

This clonotype occurred many times. V and J are TRBV7-2 and TRBJ1-1; maybe TRBD1 (5 bases). In germline, CDR1 is SGHTA, CDR2 FQGNSA. Trimming cost V 5 bases and J 12 bases, with 16 bases left between them. This CDR3 region has 12 residues. The CDR3 protein is CASSQGPDRTFF. CDR3 DNA sequence: TGTGCCAGCAGCCAGGGCCCGGATAGGACTTTCTTT. Full variable domain (missing parts from reference TRBV7-2 and TRBJ1-1): GAGVSQSPSNKVTEKGKDVELRCDPISGHTALYWYRQSLGQGLEFLIYFQGNSAPDKSGLPSDRFSAERTGGSVSTLTIQRTQQEDSAVYLCASSQGPDRTFFGQGTRLTVV.

This rearrangement joins TRBV6-5 to TRBJ1-2, with D unclear. The germline V gene has CDR1 MNHEY and CDR2 SVGAGI. CDR3 length: 17 residues. Trimming stripped 2 bases from V and 1 base from J, with 17 bases between. CDR3 DNA sequence: TGTGCCAGCAGTTACGCACAACACCGGGGAGATAACTATGGCTACACCTTC. It translates to CASSYAQHRGDNYGYTF.

This chain joins TRBV7-9 and TRBJ2-7; the match to TRBD1 covers 7 bases. V shed 5 bases and J 1 base; nucleotides not matched to a gene: 11. The length of the CDR3 is 16 residues. Germline CDR1 is SEHNR and CDR2 is FQNEAQ (reference sequence). CDR3: CASSPKTGDVSYEQYF. The DNA of the CDR3 is TGTGCCAGCAGCCCTAAAACAGGGGACGTGTCCTACGAGCAGTACTTC.

This clonotype was counted ten times or more. The gene calls are TRBV12-3 or TRBV12-4 and TRBJ2-2; no reliable D call. Between the trimmed V and J ends, which lost 3 bases and 3 bases, there was a span of 8 bases. This CDR3 spans 14 amino acids. CDR3 nucleotide sequence: TGTGCCAGCAGTTTGGTTACGGACACCGGGGAGCTGTTTTTT. The encoded protein is CASSLVTDTGELFF.

The genes are TRBV19 and TRBJ2-2, with D unresolved. The CDR3 is made up of 14 amino acids. Germline values: CDR1 LNHDA, CDR2 SQIVND (reference sequence). Trimming removed 7 bases at V and 3 bases at J, with 12 bases between. CDR3 nucleotides: TGTGCCAGTAACGTAGACTCACACACCGGGGAGCTGTTTTTT. This translates into CASNVDSHTGELFF.

V is TRBV15 and J is TRBJ1-5; D uncertain. Trimming removed 1 base from V and 5 bases from J, with 9 bases in between. Germline CDR1 reads LNHNV; CDR2 reads YYDKDF (reference sequence). The CDR3 totals 14 residues. The CDR3 bases are TGTGCCACCAGCAGAGTTGGTTGGGATCAGCCCCAGCATTTT. It yields the protein CATSRVGWDQPQHF.

This clonotype has just a few counts. A much larger clone lies one base from this, so it may be a read error. This rearrangement joins TRBV7-6 to TRBJ1-4; D is perhaps TRBD1 (5 bases). The CDR3 contains 15 residues. Germline values: CDR1 SGHVS, CDR2 FNYEAQ. The DNA for the CDR3 is TGTGCCAGCAGCTCCAGGGATTCAACTAATGAAAAACTGTGTTTT. Translating gives CASSSRDSTNEKLCF.

At least ten counts were recorded for this clonotype. The chain carries TRBV19 and TRBJ2-7; D could derive from TRBD1 or TRBD2 (6 bases each). V was pared by 7 bases and J by 5 bases, with 15 bases between. The CDR3 is 13 amino acids. Germline V gene sequence: CDR1 LNHDA, CDR2 SQIVND (reference sequence). CDR3 in amino acids: CASTPGGRNEQYF. DNA for the CDR3: TGTGCCAGTACCCCCGGGGGCAGAAACGAGCAGTACTTC.

This clonotype was seen ten or more times. The chain links TRBV4-1 to TRBJ1-5, with D unclear. The CDR3 length is 14 residues. The V end lost 1 base, the J end lost 6 bases, and 10 bases lay between the germline ends. Germline V gives CDR1 MGHRA, CDR2 YSYEKL. The CDR3 sequence: CASSQAGGSQPQHF. As DNA, the CDR3 is TGCGCCAGCAGCCAAGCGGGAGGATCTCAGCCCCAGCATTTT.

The chain recombines TRBV20-1 with TRBJ2-7; no reliable D call. Germline CDR1 DFQATT, CDR2 SNEGSKA (reference sequence). CDR3 length: 10 amino acids. Trimming shortened V by 6 bases and J by 6 bases, and 9 bases separated the two germline ends. The CDR3 bases are TGCAGTGCGGCTTCAGGCGAGCAGTACTTC. Its translation: CSAASGEQYF.

This sequence joins TRBV19 and TRBJ1-2; 11 nucleotides align to TRBD1. This CDR3 spans 14 amino acids. The germline CDR1 and CDR2 sequences are LNHDA and SQIVND (reference sequence). V gave up 7 bases and J gave up 5 bases; unmatched junction bases: 6. The CDR3 DNA sequence: TGTGCCAGTAAGGGGCGGGACAGGGGGTATGGCTACACCTTC. Its translation is CASKGRDRGYGYTF.

This clonotype was detected once. This may be a read error: a much more frequent sequence differs by one nucleotide. The chain carries TRBV19 and TRBJ2-3, with D perhaps matching TRBD1 or TRBD2 (5 bases each). The CDR3 has 16 residues. The V and J ends lost 10 bases and 0 bases respectively, with 20 bases between them. CDR1 is LNHDA and CDR2 is SQIVND in the germline V gene (reference sequence). This CDR3 is CANSLGFGGSTDTQYF. CDR3 DNA sequence: TGTGCCAACAGCTTAGGTTTTGGGGGAAGCACAGATACGCAGTATTTT.